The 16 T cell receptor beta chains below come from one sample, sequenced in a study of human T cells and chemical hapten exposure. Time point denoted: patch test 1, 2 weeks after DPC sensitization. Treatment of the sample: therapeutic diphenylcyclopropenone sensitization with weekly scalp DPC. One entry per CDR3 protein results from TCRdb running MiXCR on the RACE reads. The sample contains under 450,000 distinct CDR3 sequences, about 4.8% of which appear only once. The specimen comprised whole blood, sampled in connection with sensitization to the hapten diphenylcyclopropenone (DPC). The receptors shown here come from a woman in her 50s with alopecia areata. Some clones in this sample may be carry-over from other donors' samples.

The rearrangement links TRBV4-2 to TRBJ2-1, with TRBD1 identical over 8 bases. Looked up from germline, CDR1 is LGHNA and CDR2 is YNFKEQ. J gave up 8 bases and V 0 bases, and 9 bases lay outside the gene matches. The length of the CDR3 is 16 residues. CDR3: CASSQDSGQVGDEQFF. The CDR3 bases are TGTGCCAGCAGCCAAGATTCGGGACAGGTAGGCGATGAGCAGTTCTTC.

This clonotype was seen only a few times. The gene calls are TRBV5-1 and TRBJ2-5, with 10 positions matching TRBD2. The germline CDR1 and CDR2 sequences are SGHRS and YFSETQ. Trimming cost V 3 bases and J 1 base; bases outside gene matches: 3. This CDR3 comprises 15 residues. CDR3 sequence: CASSSGLAAQETQYF. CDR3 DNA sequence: TGCGCCAGCAGCTCCGGACTAGCGGCCCAAGAGACCCAGTACTTC. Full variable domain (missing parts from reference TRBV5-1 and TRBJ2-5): KAGVTQTPRYLIKTRGQQVTLSCSPISGHRSVSWYQQTPGQGLQFLFEYFSETQRNKGNFPGRFSGRQFSNSRSEMNVSTLELGDSALYLCASSSGLAAQETQYFGPGTRLLVL.

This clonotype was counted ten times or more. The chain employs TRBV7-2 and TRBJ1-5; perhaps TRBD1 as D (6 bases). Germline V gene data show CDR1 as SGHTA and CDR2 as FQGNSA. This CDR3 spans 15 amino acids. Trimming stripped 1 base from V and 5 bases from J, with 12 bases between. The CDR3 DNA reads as TGTGCCAGCAGCTTAGGGGGCAGGGGATATCAGCCCCAGCATTTT. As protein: CASSLGGRGYQPQHF.

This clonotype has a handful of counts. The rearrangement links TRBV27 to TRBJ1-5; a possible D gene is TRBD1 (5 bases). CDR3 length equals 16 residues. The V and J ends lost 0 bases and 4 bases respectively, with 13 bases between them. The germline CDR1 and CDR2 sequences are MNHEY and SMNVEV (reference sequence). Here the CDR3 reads CASSLSGGAGNQPQHF. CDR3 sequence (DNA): TGTGCCAGCAGTTTATCTGGAGGGGCCGGGAATCAGCCCCAGCATTTT.

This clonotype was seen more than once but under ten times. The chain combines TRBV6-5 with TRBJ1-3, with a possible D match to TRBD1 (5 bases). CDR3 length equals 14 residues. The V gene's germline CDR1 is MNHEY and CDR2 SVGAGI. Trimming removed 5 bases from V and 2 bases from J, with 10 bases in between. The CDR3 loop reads CASSRLTAGNTIYF. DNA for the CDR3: TGTGCCAGCAGTCGCCTGACAGCTGGAAACACCATATATTTT.

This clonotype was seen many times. CDR3 nucleotide sequence: TGTGCCATCAGTGCCCGGACTAGCGGGAAAGGATCCTACGAGCAGTACTTC. Residues: CAISARTSGKGSYEQYF. This sequence joins TRBV10-3 and TRBJ2-7, with 12 bases aligning to TRBD2. CDR1 and CDR2 from the germline V gene are ENHRY and SYGVKD. CDR3 length: 17 amino acids. The ends lost 4 bases at V and 1 base at J; junction bases unmatched: 8.

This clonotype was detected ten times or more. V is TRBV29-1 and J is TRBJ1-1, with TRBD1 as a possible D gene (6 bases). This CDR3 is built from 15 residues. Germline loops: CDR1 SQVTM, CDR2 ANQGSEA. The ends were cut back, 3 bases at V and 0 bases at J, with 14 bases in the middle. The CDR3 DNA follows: TGCAGCGTTGAGTCAGGGGTCGGAATGAACACTGAAGCTTTCTTT. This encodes CSVESGVGMNTEAFF.

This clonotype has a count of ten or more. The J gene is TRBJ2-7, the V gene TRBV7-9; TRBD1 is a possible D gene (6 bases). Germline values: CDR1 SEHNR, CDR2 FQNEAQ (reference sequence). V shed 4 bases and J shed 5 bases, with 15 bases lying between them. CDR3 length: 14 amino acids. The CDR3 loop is CASSSETGPDEQYF. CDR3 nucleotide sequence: TGTGCCAGCAGCTCCGAGACAGGCCCCGACGAGCAGTACTTC.

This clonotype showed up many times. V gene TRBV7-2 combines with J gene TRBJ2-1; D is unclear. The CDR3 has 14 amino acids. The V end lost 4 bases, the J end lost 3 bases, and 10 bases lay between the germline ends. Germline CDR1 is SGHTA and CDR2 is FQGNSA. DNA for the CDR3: TGTGCCAGCAGCTCTCGCCTACTCTACAATGAGCAGTTCTTC. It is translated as CASSSRLLYNEQFF. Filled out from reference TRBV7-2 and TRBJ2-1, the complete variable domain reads GAGVSQSPSNKVTEKGKDVELRCDPISGHTALYWYRQSLGQGLEFLIYFQGNSAPDKSGLPSDRFSAERTGGSVSTLTIQRTQQEDSAVYLCASSSRLLYNEQFFGPGTRLTVL.

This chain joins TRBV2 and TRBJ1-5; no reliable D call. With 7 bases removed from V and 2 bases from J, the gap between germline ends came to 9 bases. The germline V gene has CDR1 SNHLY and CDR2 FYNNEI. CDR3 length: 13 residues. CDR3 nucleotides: TGTGCCAGCAACGAAAGAGGCAATCAGCCCCAGCATTTT. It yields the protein CASNERGNQPQHF.

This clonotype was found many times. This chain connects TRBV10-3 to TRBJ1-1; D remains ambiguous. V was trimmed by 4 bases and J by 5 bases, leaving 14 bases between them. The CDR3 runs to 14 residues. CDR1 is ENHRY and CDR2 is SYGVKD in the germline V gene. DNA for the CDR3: TGTGCCATCAGTGCACCGACACACAATACTGAAGCTTTCTTT. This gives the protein CAISAPTHNTEAFF.

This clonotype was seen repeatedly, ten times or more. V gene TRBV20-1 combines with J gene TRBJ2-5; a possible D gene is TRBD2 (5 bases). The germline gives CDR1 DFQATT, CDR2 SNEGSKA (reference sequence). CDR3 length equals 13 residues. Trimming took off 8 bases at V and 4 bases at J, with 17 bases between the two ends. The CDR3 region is CSPKMLGVETQYF. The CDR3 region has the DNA TGCAGTCCCAAAATGCTGGGAGTAGAGACCCAGTACTTC.

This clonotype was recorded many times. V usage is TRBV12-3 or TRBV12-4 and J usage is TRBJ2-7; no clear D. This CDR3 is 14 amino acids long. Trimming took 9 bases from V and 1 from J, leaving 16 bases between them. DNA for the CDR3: TGTGCCAGTTCCCCGGAGCCAGAATCCTACGAGCAGTACTTC. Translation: CASSPEPESYEQYF.

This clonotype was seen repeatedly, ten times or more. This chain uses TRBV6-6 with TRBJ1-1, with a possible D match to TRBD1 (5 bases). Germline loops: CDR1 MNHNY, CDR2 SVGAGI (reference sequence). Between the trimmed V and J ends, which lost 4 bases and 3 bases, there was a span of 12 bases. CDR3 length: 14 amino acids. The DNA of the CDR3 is TGTGCCAGCAGTTTGTCCCAGGGAGACACTGAAGCTTTCTTT. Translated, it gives CASSLSQGDTEAFF.

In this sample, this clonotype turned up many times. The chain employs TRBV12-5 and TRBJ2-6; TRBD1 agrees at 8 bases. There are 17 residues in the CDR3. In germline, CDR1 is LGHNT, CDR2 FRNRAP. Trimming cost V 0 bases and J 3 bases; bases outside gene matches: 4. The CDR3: CASGLVGQGFGANVLTF. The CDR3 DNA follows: TGTGCTAGTGGTTTGGTAGGACAGGGCTTTGGGGCCAACGTCCTGACTTTC.

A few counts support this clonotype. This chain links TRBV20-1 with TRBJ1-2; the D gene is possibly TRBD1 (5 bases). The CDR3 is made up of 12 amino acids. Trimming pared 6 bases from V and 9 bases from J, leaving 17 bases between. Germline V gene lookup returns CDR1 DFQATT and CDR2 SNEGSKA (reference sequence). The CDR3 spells CSAGGTPARYTF. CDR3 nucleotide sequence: TGCAGTGCAGGCGGGACGCCCGCTCGCTACACCTTC.